The clone carrying this T cell receptor (beta chain) turned up a few times. The target antigen is unknown. Germline loops: CDR1 MNHEY, CDR2 SMNVEV (reference sequence). This CDR3 comprises 16 residues. The J segment lost 0 bases and the V segment lost 6 bases, leaving 7 bases of the junction unmatched. iRepertoire HTBI primers and Arm-PCR of CDR3 regions built TCR beta libraries. TCRdb re-analysed the multiplex PCR reads in MiXCR, keeping a single row per CDR3 protein. This table holds approximately 400,000 distinct CDR3 sequences, 14% to 15% found once. These data are taken from a study of regulatory T cells in long-lasting Graves disease. About the study: Recently diagnosed Graves' patients had received antithyroid drugs for under 3 months. General observations from the study: The study found lower TCR diversity in persistent Graves' patients than in newly diagnosed ones.

Time point noted: newly diagnosed GD, antithyroid drugs for less than 3 months. PBMCs were the source of the RNA used for TCR sequencing. This same sample was also part of a study on T cells in Graves' hyperthyroidism and ophthalmopathy. That source adds: Each diagnosis drew on symptoms, thyroxine, TRAb, thyroid ultrasound and orbital computed tomography findings. Initially, a first-round RT-PCR of the TCR CDR3 employed the HTBI primer set.

This TCR was sampled from a woman in her twenties or thirties with Graves disease. The sequencing here drew on peripheral blood mononuclear cells (PBMCs), taken at new diagnosis, from a patient treated with antithyroid drugs. The chain carries TRBV27 and TRBJ2-2, with 7 positions matching TRBD1. The CDR3: CASRRPGTANTGELFF. CDR3 nucleotides: TGTGCCAGCAGACGTCCCGGGACAGCGAACACCGGGGAGCTGTTTTTT.